What follows are 7 T cell receptor beta chains derived from one specimen sequenced in a study of T cell responses to AZD1222 COVID-19 vaccine. Sequencing was performed with immunoSEQ multiplex PCR; in TCRdb, only in-frame clones are kept and a portion is missing. The top ten hold 6.6% of the sample, which has about 110,000 clones, 80% to 90% seen once. This specimen consisted of peripheral blood, obtained on day 0 of AZD1222 vaccination. These receptors originate from an adult in good health.

CDR3 loop: CAWSVVGRGEKLFF. The CDR3 DNA reads as TGTGCCTGGAGTGTTGTGGGGCGAGGGGAAAAACTGTTTTTT. The chain has TRBV30 and TRBJ1-4; possible D gene TRBD1, 5 bases. The CDR3 runs 14 residues. V was trimmed by 0 bases and J by 8 bases, leaving 13 bases between them. Germline loops: CDR1 GTSNPN, CDR2 SVGIG (reference sequence). Full variable domain (remainder filled in from reference TRBV30 and TRBJ1-4): SQTIHQWPATLVQPVGSPLSLECTVEGTSNPNLYWYRQAAGRGLQLLFYSVGIGQISSEVPQNLSASRPQDRQFILSSKKLLLSDSGFYLCAWSVVGRGEKLFFGSGTQLSVL.

This chain uses TRBV6-5 with TRBJ1-6, with 7 nucleotides matching TRBD1. CDR1 is MNHEY and CDR2 is SVGAGI in the germline V gene. V lost 9 bases to trimming and J lost 4 bases; unmatched junction nucleotides: 6. The CDR3 loop spans 14 amino acids. CDR3 coding DNA: TGTGCCAGTTGGACAGGCCTATATAATTCACCCCTCCACTTT. It encodes CASWTGLYNSPLHF.

The chain carries TRBV6-6 and TRBJ1-5; no reliable D call. V shed 3 bases and J shed 11 bases, with 8 bases lying between them. The length of the CDR3 is 11 residues. The germline gives CDR1 MNHNY, CDR2 SVGAGI (reference sequence). The CDR3 protein is CASSYLWTQHF. The CDR3 DNA is TGTGCCAGCAGTTATTTGTGGACCCAGCATTTT.

This clone was observed a single time. The genes are TRBV27 and TRBJ1-6; weak D call: TRBD1 (5 bases). The germline gives CDR1 MNHEY, CDR2 SMNVEV (reference sequence). With 5 bases removed from V and 9 bases from J, the gap between germline ends came to 23 bases. This CDR3 has 17 amino acids. The CDR3 region has the DNA TGTGCCAGCAGTACACGCGGCGCAGGGCTACGTAGTTCACCCCTCCACTTT. Its protein product is CASSTRGAGLRSSPLHF.

CDR3 in amino acids: CASTRGGWEPQHF. The DNA for the CDR3 is TGTGCCAGTACCCGGGGGGGCTGGGAGCCCCAGCATTTT. The V call is TRBV19, the J call TRBJ1-5, with D perhaps TRBD1 (6 bases). In germline, CDR1 is LNHDA, CDR2 SQIVND (reference sequence). The CDR3 sequence is 13 residues long. V was shortened by 7 bases and J by 8 bases, with 15 bases between the two germline ends.

The chain is built from TRBV10-3 and TRBJ1-2; TRBD1 might be the D (5 bases). Trimming removed 3 bases at V and 5 bases at J, with 13 bases between. Germline-derived CDR1 and CDR2 are ENHRY and SYGVKD. This CDR3 has 14 amino acids. CDR3 bases: TGTGCCATCAGTGATCAGAGGGGACGATATGGCTACACCTTC. Its translation: CAISDQRGRYGYTF.

This clone was seen just once. V gene TRBV27 combines with J gene TRBJ1-1, with D unclear. The V end was cut by 2 bases, the J end by 1 base, with 8 bases between. Germline V gene sequence: CDR1 MNHEY, CDR2 SMNVEV (reference sequence). The CDR3 runs to 14 residues. The CDR3 bases are TGTGCCAGCAGTTTAGCCGGGCCGAACACTGAAGCTTTCTTT. Residues: CASSLAGPNTEAFF.